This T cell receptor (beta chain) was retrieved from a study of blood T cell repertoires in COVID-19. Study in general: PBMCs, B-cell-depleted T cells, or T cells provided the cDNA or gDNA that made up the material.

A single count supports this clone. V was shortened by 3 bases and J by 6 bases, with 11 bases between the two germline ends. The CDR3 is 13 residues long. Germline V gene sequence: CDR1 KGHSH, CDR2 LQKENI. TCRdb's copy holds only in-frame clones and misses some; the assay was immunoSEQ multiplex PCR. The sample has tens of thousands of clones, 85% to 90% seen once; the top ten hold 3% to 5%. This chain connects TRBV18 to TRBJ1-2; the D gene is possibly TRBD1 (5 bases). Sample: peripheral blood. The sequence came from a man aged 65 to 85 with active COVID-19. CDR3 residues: CASSPRVGDGYTF. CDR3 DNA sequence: TGTGCCAGCTCACCCAGGGTTGGGGATGGCTACACCTTC.